The 23 T cell receptor beta chains given below trace back to one sample, sequenced in a study of vaccination and CD4 T cells after COVID-19. Treatment here: 10-day PBMC culture with coronavirus spike peptide pools or control peptides (ViraFEST assay). Researchers used the Oncomine TCR Beta short-read assay to sequence DNA from cultured CD4+ T cells. TCRdb passed the PCR reads through MiXCR, listing each CDR3 protein once. The sample contains 9,000 to 15,000 distinct CDR3 sequences, 40% to 45% of which appear only once. No antigen has been assigned to these receptors. The specimen sequenced was CD4+ T cells from blood, cultured in vitro. Every receptor here comes from a human donor who had recovered from COVID-19.

By frequency in the sample, this clonotype is medium-sized. This rearrangement joins TRBV20-1 to TRBJ1-3; D is unresolved. The CDR3 contains 14 residues. Trimming stripped 3 bases from V and 2 bases from J, with 11 bases between. CDR1 DFQATT and CDR2 SNEGSKA come from the germline V gene (reference sequence). In DNA form, the CDR3 reads TGCAGTGCTAGTTTCGGGGAGGCTGGAAACACCATATATTTT. Translated: CSASFGEAGNTIYF.

The chain is built from TRBV6-1 and TRBJ1-4; D is unclear. Trimming removed 2 bases from V and 2 bases from J, with 9 bases in between. The CDR3 consists of 15 residues. Germline V gene data show CDR1 as MNHNS and CDR2 as SASEGT. In DNA form, the CDR3 reads TGTGCCAGCAGTGAAACAGCGTGGACTAATGAAAAACTGTTTTTT. Encoded protein: CASSETAWTNEKLFF.

This clonotype was found a few times. The chain employs TRBV27 and TRBJ2-3; 7 nucleotides match TRBD1. The length of the CDR3 is 15 residues. Looked up from germline, CDR1 is MNHEY and CDR2 is SMNVEV (reference sequence). The J segment lost 2 bases and the V segment lost 8 bases, leaving 10 bases of the junction unmatched. This CDR3 is CASGGQRLYTDTQYF. The CDR3 nucleotides are TGTGCCAGCGGGGGACAGAGACTCTACACAGATACGCAGTATTTT.

This clonotype was recorded a few times. V gene TRBV6-1 combines with J gene TRBJ1-2, with D hard to call. The CDR3 runs 12 residues. Germline V gives CDR1 MNHNS, CDR2 SASEGT. V was cut by 5 bases and J by 2 bases, with 6 bases left in between. In nucleotides, the CDR3 is TGTGCCAGCAGTCGTTCAAACTATGGCTACACCTTC. It yields the protein CASSRSNYGYTF.

This clonotype appeared a few times. The chain carries TRBV19 and TRBJ1-6; 7 bases are a match to TRBD1. The CDR3 loop spans 15 amino acids. The trim removed 8 bases at V and 5 bases at J, leaving 9 bases unmatched. Germline assignment: CDR1 LNHDA and CDR2 SQIVND (reference sequence). The CDR3, as DNA: TGTGCCAGTCACGGCGGGACAGTCAATAATTCACCCCTCCACTTT. Encoded protein: CASHGGTVNNSPLHF.

This sequence joins TRBV7-3 and TRBJ2-1; D tentatively fits TRBD1 or TRBD2 (5 bases each). The CDR3 runs to 13 residues. Germline loops: CDR1 SGHTA, CDR2 FQGTGA. The ends were cut back, 2 bases at V and 7 bases at J, with 9 bases in the middle. The CDR3 DNA is TGTGCCAGCAGCTTAGTCAGGGAGAATGAGCAGTTCTTC. This sequence encodes CASSLVRENEQFF.

Comment on this clonotype: Since the CDR3 does not end with the conserved phenylalanine or tryptophan, this likely comes from a read error. In DNA form, the CDR3 reads TGTGCCAGCAGTCCGCAGGGGGTCCTCGGGGAGACCCAGTACTAC. This translates into CASSPQGVLGETQYY. The chain combines TRBV27 with TRBJ2-5, with TRBD1 matching over 7 bases. The CDR3 extends over 15 amino acids. The germline V gene has CDR1 MNHEY and CDR2 SMNVEV (reference sequence). V trimming: 5 bases; J trimming: 5 bases; junction bases outside the gene matches: 11.

This clonotype was counted a few times. The V gene is TRBV7-4, the J gene TRBJ1-5; 8 positions match TRBD1. The germline V gene has CDR1 SGHVT and CDR2 SQSDAQ. Germline trimming cut 5 bases from V and 3 bases from J; bases unmatched to any gene: 6. The CDR3 extends over 15 amino acids. The CDR3 bases are TGTGCCAGCAGCCAAGGACAGGGAGACAATCAGCCCCAGCATTTT. It yields the protein CASSQGQGDNQPQHF. The variable domain in full, completed from reference TRBV7-4 and TRBJ1-5, reads GAGVSQSPRYKVAKRGRDVALRCDSISGHVTLYWYRQTLGQGSEVLTYSQSDAQRDKSGRPSGRFSAERPERSVSTLKIQRTEQGDSAVYLCASSQGQGDNQPQHFGDGTRLSIL.

The V call is TRBV12-3 or TRBV12-4, the J call TRBJ2-5, with 8 bases aligning to TRBD1. With 6 bases clipped from V and 4 bases from J, the junction kept 10 bases outside the gene matches. This CDR3 has 15 amino acids. In DNA, the CDR3 is TGTGCCAGCAGCACGGACAGGGCAATCGGAGAGACCCAGTACTTC. Its translation: CASSTDRAIGETQYF.

This clonotype has more than one count but fewer than ten. This chain joins TRBV15 and TRBJ1-5; the D gene is possibly TRBD1 (5 bases). The CDR3 has 14 residues. CDR1 is LNHNV and CDR2 is YYDKDF in the germline V gene (reference sequence). V lost 2 bases and J lost 6, with 11 bases in between. CDR3 nucleotide sequence: TGTGCCACCAGCAGAAAAGGCGGGGGTCAGCCCCAGCATTTT. This encodes CATSRKGGGQPQHF.

There are a few counts of this clonotype. This rearrangement joins TRBV6-1 to TRBJ2-1; the D is unclear. Per germline, CDR1 MNHNS and CDR2 SASEGT. The CDR3 extends over 13 amino acids. Trimming left V 3 bases short and J 15 bases short, with 18 bases between. The CDR3 nucleotides read TGTGCCAGCAGTGAGTCTTCGACCGCCTTGGGGTTCTTC. Translation: CASSESSTALGFF.

The CDR3 DNA reads TGCGCCAGCAGCTTGGAAGGGAGTAAGTACGAGCAGTACTTC. Protein sequence: CASSLEGSKYEQYF. V gene TRBV5-1 combines with J gene TRBJ2-7; possibly TRBD2 for D (5 bases). V was trimmed by 0 bases and J by 4 bases, leaving 11 bases between them. The CDR3 is 14 residues long. From germline, CDR1 is SGHRS and CDR2 YFSETQ.

This chain connects TRBV6-5 to TRBJ2-3; D not certain. Trimming pared 3 bases from V and 2 bases from J, leaving 6 bases between. The CDR3 length is 13 residues. From germline, CDR1 is MNHEY and CDR2 SVGAGI. Here the CDR3 reads CASSYRATDTQYF. The CDR3 DNA reads TGTGCCAGCAGTTATAGGGCCACAGATACGCAGTATTTT.

This clonotype has only a few counts. The chain joins TRBV6-1 to TRBJ2-1, with D possibly being TRBD1 (7 bases). V was pared by 6 bases and J by 6 bases, with 15 bases between. The V gene's germline CDR1 is MNHNS and CDR2 SASEGT. This CDR3 region has 14 residues. This CDR3 is CASRASGGGNEQFF. The CDR3 DNA sequence: TGTGCCAGCAGGGCTTCAGGGGGAGGCAATGAGCAGTTCTTC.

The rearrangement joins TRBV2 to TRBJ1-6, with D possibly matching TRBD1 (6 bases). This CDR3 region has 13 residues. Per the germline V gene, CDR1 is SNHLY and CDR2 is FYNNEI. The V end was cut by 8 bases, the J end by 6 bases, with 11 bases between. The CDR3 loop is CASQRGSNSPLHF. In nucleotides, the CDR3 is TGTGCCAGCCAGAGGGGGTCTAATTCACCCCTCCACTTT.

V is TRBV7-3 and J is TRBJ1-2, with 7 nucleotides matching TRBD1. This CDR3 comprises 14 residues. CDR1 is SGHTA and CDR2 is FQGTGA in the germline V gene. The V and J ends lost 4 bases and 4 bases, in that order; junction bases with no gene match: 6. The CDR3 coding sequence is TGTGCCAGCAGCTCCCAGGGGGGTGGCTATGGCTACACCTTC. This codes for CASSSQGGGYGYTF. Full variable domain (missing parts from reference TRBV7-3 and TRBJ1-2): GAGVSQTPSNKVTEKGKYVELRCDPISGHTALYWYRQSLGQGPEFLIYFQGTGAADDSGLPNDRFFAVRPEGSVSTLKIQRTERGDSAVYLCASSSQGGGYGYTFGSGTRLTVV.

Relative to its sample, this clonotype is medium-sized. The V and J genes are TRBV7-8 and TRBJ1-1; 7 bases are a match to TRBD1. The CDR3 consists of 15 residues. With 2 bases clipped from V and 0 bases from J, the junction kept 3 bases outside the gene matches. The V gene's germline CDR1 is SGHVS and CDR2 FQNEAQ. The CDR3: CASSLQGGMNTEAFF. CDR3 DNA sequence: TGTGCCAGCAGCTTACAGGGGGGGATGAACACTGAAGCTTTCTTT.

This clonotype was counted a few times. The V and J genes are TRBV20-1 and TRBJ2-7; 10 bases match TRBD2. Per the germline V gene, CDR1 is DFQATT and CDR2 is SNEGSKA (reference sequence). J gave up 2 bases and V 5 bases, and 6 bases lay outside the gene matches. The CDR3 runs 14 residues. The CDR3 is CSARNSGRPYEQYF. The CDR3 DNA follows: TGCAGTGCTCGAAATAGCGGGAGGCCCTACGAGCAGTACTTC.

This clonotype was seen only a few times. The V call is TRBV7-2, the J call TRBJ2-1, with 9 bases aligning to TRBD2. This CDR3 is 17 amino acids long. Germline V CDR1 and CDR2: SGHTA, FQGNSA. After removal of 0 bases from V and 3 bases from J, the junction contained 6 bases not matched to a gene. The CDR3 region is CASSLAALAGSYNEQFF. Written as DNA, the CDR3 is TGTGCCAGCAGCTTAGCTGCCCTAGCGGGAAGCTACAATGAGCAGTTCTTC. Looking up the rest from reference TRBV7-2 and TRBJ2-1 gives the full variable domain: GAGVSQSPSNKVTEKGKDVELRCDPISGHTALYWYRQSLGQGLEFLIYFQGNSAPDKSGLPSDRFSAERTGGSVSTLTIQRTQQEDSAVYLCASSLAALAGSYNEQFFGPGTRLTVL.

The J gene is TRBJ1-3, the V gene TRBV4-1; no clear D gene. V dropped 0 bases and J dropped 1 base, with 10 bases sitting between them. CDR1 and CDR2 from the germline V gene are MGHRA and YSYEKL. This CDR3 is 16 amino acids long. CDR3 coding DNA: TGCGCCAGCAGCCAAGATCGAGGTACTTCTGGAAACACCATATATTTT. It yields the protein CASSQDRGTSGNTIYF.

The chain carries TRBV10-3 and TRBJ2-7; TRBD2 matches at 10 bases. This CDR3 contains 17 residues. Germline-derived CDR1 and CDR2 are ENHRY and SYGVKD. Trimming at V came to 3 bases and at J to 3 bases, leaving 11 bases not matched to a gene. CDR3 sequence reads: CAISDNSGRSVDYEQYF. The CDR3 DNA follows: TGTGCCATCAGTGATAATAGCGGGAGGTCCGTCGACTACGAGCAGTACTTC.

Comment on this clonotype: The missing conserved phenylalanine or tryptophan at the end of this CDR3 makes a read error likely. The genes are TRBV30 and TRBJ1-1; perhaps TRBD1 as D (5 bases). The CDR3 runs to 14 residues. Trimming took 1 base from V and 3 from J, leaving 12 bases between them. From germline, CDR1 is GTSNPN and CDR2 SVGIG (reference sequence). CDR3 nucleotides: TGTGCCTGGAGTGCAAAGGCGGGGGACACTGAAGCTTTCTCT. This translates into CAWSAKAGDTEAFS.

This chain connects TRBV7-2 to TRBJ2-1; D is uncertain. V lost 2 bases and J lost 6, with 11 bases in between. CDR3 length: 14 amino acids. In germline, CDR1 is SGHTA, CDR2 FQGNSA. The CDR3 region is CASSLNVGANEQFF. The CDR3 nucleotides read TGTGCCAGCAGCTTAAACGTCGGCGCCAATGAGCAGTTCTTC.